This T cell receptor (beta chain) was identified in a study of cytomegalovirus exposure and HLA in healthy donors. Worth noting for this clone: The antigen is not known.

General study points: The HLA-A and HLA-B alleles of most subjects were reportedly predicted accurately from TCR beta sequences. After further analysis at a later stage, 16,951 TCR beta sequences were associated with HLA alleles at 0.05 false discovery rate.

A multiplex PCR was run with 60 Vbeta primers and 13 Jbeta primers. Repertoires were generated with immunoSEQ multiplex PCR, while TCRdb's copy carries only in-frame clones and drops some. The sample holds 140,000 or so clones, around three quarters seen once. With 3 bases removed from V and 4 bases from J, the gap between germline ends came to 15 bases. The CDR3 covers 15 residues. Germline values: CDR1 LNHDA, CDR2 SQIVND (reference sequence). This rearrangement joins TRBV19 to TRBJ2-5; D not resolved. Sequenced sample: PBMCs. The sequence came from a man aged 40-50 years in good health and CMV-seronegative. The CDR3 reads CASSIQFTVGETQYF. For the CDR3, the DNA is TGTGCCAGTAGTATTCAGTTCACAGTTGGAGAGACCCAGTACTTC.